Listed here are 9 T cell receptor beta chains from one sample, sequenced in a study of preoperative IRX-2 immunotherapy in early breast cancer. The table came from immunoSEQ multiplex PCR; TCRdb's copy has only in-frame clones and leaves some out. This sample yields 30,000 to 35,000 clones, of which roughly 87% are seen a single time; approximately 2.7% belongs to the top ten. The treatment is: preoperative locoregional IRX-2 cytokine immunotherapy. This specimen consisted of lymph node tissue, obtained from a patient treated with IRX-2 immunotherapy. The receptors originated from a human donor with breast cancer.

The CDR3 coding sequence is TGTGCCAGCCACTACAGGAATCGCTATGGCTACACCTTC. It is translated as CASHYRNRYGYTF. V and J are TRBV28 and TRBJ1-2, with D possibly matching TRBD1 (5 bases). CDR1 and CDR2 (germline): MDHEN, SYDVKM. The CDR3 loop spans 13 amino acids. Trimming pared 8 bases from V and 4 bases from J, leaving 14 bases between.

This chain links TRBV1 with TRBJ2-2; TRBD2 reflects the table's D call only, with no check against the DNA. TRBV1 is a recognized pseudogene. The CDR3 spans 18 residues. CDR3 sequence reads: CASSQDPGGRGNTGELFF. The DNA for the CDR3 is TGCGCCAGCAGCCAAGATCCGGGAGGGAGGGGAAACACCGGGGAGCTGTTTTTT.

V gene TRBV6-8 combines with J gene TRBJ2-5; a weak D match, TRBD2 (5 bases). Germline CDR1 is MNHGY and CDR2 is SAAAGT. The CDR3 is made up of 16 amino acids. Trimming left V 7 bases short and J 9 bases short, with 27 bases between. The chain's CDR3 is CASTITSGNALGAQYF. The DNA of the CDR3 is TGTGCCAGCACTATAACCTCCGGGAACGCCCTCGGGGCCCAGTACTTC.

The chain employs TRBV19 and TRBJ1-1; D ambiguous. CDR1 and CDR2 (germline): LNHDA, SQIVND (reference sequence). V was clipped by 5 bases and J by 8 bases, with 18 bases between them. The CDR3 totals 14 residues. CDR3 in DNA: TGTGCCAGTAGTGGGATGATTGGAAAGTCAGAAGCTTTCTTT. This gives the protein CASSGMIGKSEAFF.

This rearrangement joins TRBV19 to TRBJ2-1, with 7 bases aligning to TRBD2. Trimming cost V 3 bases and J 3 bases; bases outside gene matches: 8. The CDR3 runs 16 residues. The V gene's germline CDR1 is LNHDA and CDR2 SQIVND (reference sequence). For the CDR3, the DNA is TGTGCCAGTAGTATTTCTAGCGGAAAGGTCTACAATGAGCAGTTCTTC. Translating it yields CASSISSGKVYNEQFF.

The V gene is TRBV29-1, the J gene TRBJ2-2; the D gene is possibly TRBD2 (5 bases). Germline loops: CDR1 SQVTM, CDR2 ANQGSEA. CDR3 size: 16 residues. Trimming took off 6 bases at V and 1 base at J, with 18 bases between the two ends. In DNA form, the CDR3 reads TGCAGCGTCCCCCCGGCTAGCAGGTTGAACACCGGGGAGCTGTTTTTT. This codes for CSVPPASRLNTGELFF.

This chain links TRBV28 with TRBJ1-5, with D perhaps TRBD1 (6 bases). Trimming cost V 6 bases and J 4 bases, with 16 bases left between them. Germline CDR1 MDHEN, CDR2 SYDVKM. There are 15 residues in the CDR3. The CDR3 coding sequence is TGTGCCAGCAGCCAAGCAACAGGGTGGAATCAGCCCCAGCATTTT. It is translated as CASSQATGWNQPQHF.

The CDR3 is CASSLGPINQPQHF. The CDR3 coding sequence is TGTGCCAGCAGTCTAGGACCGATAAATCAGCCCCAGCATTTT. The chain carries TRBV28 and TRBJ1-5; D is ambiguous. With 5 bases removed from V and 4 bases from J, the gap between germline ends came to 12 bases. The CDR3 contains 14 residues. Germline loops: CDR1 MDHEN, CDR2 SYDVKM.

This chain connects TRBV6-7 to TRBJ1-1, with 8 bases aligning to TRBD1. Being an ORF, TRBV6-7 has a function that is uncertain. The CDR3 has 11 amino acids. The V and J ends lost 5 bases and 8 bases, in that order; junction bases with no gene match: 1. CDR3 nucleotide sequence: TGTGCCAGCAGTAGGACAGGGGAAGCTTTCTTT. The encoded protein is CASSRTGEAFF.